The 14 T cell receptor beta chains below were found in one sample sequenced in a study of T cells in women clearing cervical HPV infection. TCRdb's copy holds only in-frame clones and misses some; the assay was immunoSEQ multiplex PCR. Its clone listing holds 30,000 to 50,000 clones. The source material was blood buffy coat. All receptors come from a woman between 18 and 69 years old with a cervical HPV16 infection that either progressed to CIN3+ or cleared (not recorded which).

As to this clone: The DNA ends 3 residues before the CDR3 does, and the rest of the CDR3 is filled in from the germline J gene. J is TRBJ2-7 and V is TRBV20-1; tentatively, D is TRBD1 (6 bases). Per germline, CDR1 DFQATT and CDR2 SNEGSKA (reference sequence). V lost 6 bases and J lost 0, with 15 bases in between. The CDR3 totals 14 residues. The covered CDR3 bases are TGCAGTGCAAAACGGGACACCACCTCCTACGAG. Its protein is CSAKRDTTSYE. The whole CDR3 sequence is CSAKRDTTSYEQYF.

As for this clone: The CDR3 is cut off 3 residues early in the read; its end comes from the germline J gene. V is TRBV19 and J is TRBJ1-4; 8 bases line up with TRBD1. V lost 6 bases to trimming and J lost 7 bases; unmatched junction nucleotides: 10. The germline V gene has CDR1 LNHDA and CDR2 SQIVND (reference sequence). This CDR3 spans 15 amino acids. This chain's CDR3 is CASRGTGQVTEKLFF. CDR3 bases read: TGTGCCAGTAGGGGAACGGGACAGGTAACTGAAAAA.

As concerns this clone: The read finishes 3 residues shy of the CDR3 end, and the germline J gene is used to complete it. This rearrangement joins TRBV10-2 to TRBJ1-2; no firm D call. The V end was cut by 5 bases, the J end by 0 bases, with 10 bases between. The CDR3 has 14 residues. Germline CDR1 is WSHSY and CDR2 is SAAADI. The part of the CDR3 DNA that was read is TGCGCCAGCAGTTTTACAGATTCTAACTATGGC. Its protein is CASSFTDSNYG. The entire CDR3 reads CASSFTDSNYGYTF.

About this clone itself: The read is 3 residues too short to cover the CDR3 end, so that end is filled in from the germline J gene. This sample also contains other DNA sequences that code for the same CDR3. The chain links TRBV7-2 to TRBJ1-1, with a possible D match to TRBD1 (5 bases). The CDR3 is made up of 13 amino acids. Germline V gives CDR1 SGHTA, CDR2 FQGNSA. Deletions cut 3 bases from V and 2 bases from J, with 7 bases between. CDR3 bases read: TGTGCCAGCAGCTTGCAGGGTAACACTGAA. Translation: CASSLQGNTE. The whole CDR3 protein reads CASSLQGNTEAFF. Together with reference TRBV7-2 and TRBJ1-1, the CDR3 gives the full variable domain: GAGVSQSPSNKVTEKGKDVELRCDPISGHTALYWYRQSLGQGLEFLIYFQGNSAPDKSGLPSDRFSAERTGGSVSTLTIQRTQQEDSAVYLCASSLQGNTEAFFGQGTRLTVV.

About this clone: The sequenced fragment ends 3 residues before the CDR3 boundary, so the rest is inferred from the germline J gene. This chain connects TRBV19 to TRBJ2-7; D gene ambiguous. Trimming removed 8 bases from V and 1 base from J, with 12 bases in between. CDR3 length: 13 amino acids. Germline V lookup: CDR1 LNHDA, CDR2 SQIVND (reference sequence). CDR3 DNA (partial): TGTGCCAGTGCCTCCGGGTCTTCCTACGAG. It translates to CASASGSSYE. The whole CDR3 region reads CASASGSSYEQYF.

Remarks on this clone: The CDR3 end falls 3 residues outside the read, so it is completed with the germline J gene. The chain combines TRBV18 with TRBJ2-4; 7 bases match TRBD1. There are 12 residues in the CDR3. The V gene end was trimmed by 4 bases and the J gene end by 7 bases; junction bases not matched to a gene: 1. Germline CDR1 and CDR2: KGHSH and LQKENI. CDR3 sequence: CASSRTGNIQYF. The sequenced CDR3 bases are TGTGCCAGCTCACGGACAGGCAACATT.

On this clone itself: The CDR3 end falls 3 residues outside the read, so it is completed with the germline J gene. This chain connects TRBV30 to TRBJ2-7, with TRBD1 matching 7 bases. The germline V gene has CDR1 GTSNPN and CDR2 SVGIG (reference sequence). This CDR3 has 13 amino acids. V trimming: 4 bases; J trimming: 2 bases; junction bases outside the gene matches: 5. The sequenced part of the CDR3 DNA is TGTGCCTGGACCCCCGGGACAGCCTACGAG. Protein sequence: CAWTPGTAYE. The full CDR3 reads CAWTPGTAYEQYF.

In regard to this clone: The read ends 3 residues early relative to the CDR3; the germline J gene fills the gap. This chain connects TRBV5-6 to TRBJ2-7; D not certain. The germline V gene encodes CDR1 SGHDT and CDR2 YYEEEE. The V gene lost 2 bases and the J gene lost 4 bases, with 7 bases spanning the gap. This CDR3 comprises 12 residues. The covered CDR3 bases are TGTGCCAGCAGCTTCGATAGATACGAG. Encoded protein: CASSFDRYE. The whole CDR3 region reads CASSFDRYEQYF.

A remark on this clone: The read ends 3 residues early relative to the CDR3; the germline J gene fills the gap. The chain employs TRBV6-1 and TRBJ1-5, with no clear D. V lost 4 bases and J 4 bases, leaving 8 bases between the germline ends. Germline V gene data show CDR1 as MNHNS and CDR2 as SASEGT. The CDR3 consists of 13 residues. The sequenced part of the CDR3 DNA is TGTGCCAGCAGTGTACAAGGGAATCAGCCC. Protein product: CASSVQGNQP. The whole CDR3 protein is CASSVQGNQPQHF.

As concerns this clone: The DNA ends 3 residues before the CDR3 does, and the rest of the CDR3 is filled in from the germline J gene. The rearrangement uses TRBV6-1 and TRBJ2-7; tentative D call: TRBD1 (6 bases). The germline V gene encodes CDR1 MNHNS and CDR2 SASEGT. The V and J ends lost 4 bases and 4 bases respectively, with 17 bases between them. The CDR3 has 15 amino acids. The CDR3 protein is CASSALGTYEYEQYF. The DNA read from the CDR3 is TGTGCCAGCAGTGCCTTGGGGACATATGAGTACGAG.

Details on this clone: Read data end 3 residues before the CDR3 end; the end is taken from the germline J gene. The gene calls are TRBV30 and TRBJ2-2; D uncertain. With 4 bases removed from V and 0 bases from J, the gap between germline ends came to 3 bases. From germline, CDR1 is GTSNPN and CDR2 SVGIG (reference sequence). The CDR3 is made up of 12 amino acids. CDR3 DNA (partial): TGTGCCTGGAACACGAACACCGGGGAG. Translated, it gives CAWNTNTGE. The complete CDR3 sequence is CAWNTNTGELFF.

About this clone itself: The read ends 3 residues shy of where the CDR3 ends; the end is completed using the germline J gene. This chain connects TRBV5-1 to TRBJ2-2; a weak D match, TRBD1 (5 bases). The germline V and J ends were trimmed by 0 bases and 4 bases, with 10 bases remaining between them. This CDR3 spans 15 amino acids. The germline V gene has CDR1 SGHRS and CDR2 YFSETQ. CDR3: CASSLGQGFTGELFF. The DNA read from the CDR3 is TGCGCCAGCAGCTTGGGTCAGGGATTCACCGGGGAG.

For this clone: The sequenced fragment ends 3 residues before the CDR3 boundary, so the rest is inferred from the germline J gene. This chain connects TRBV19 to TRBJ2-2; 10 nucleotides line up with TRBD1. This CDR3 region has 17 residues. Germline V gene lookup returns CDR1 LNHDA and CDR2 SQIVND (reference sequence). V lost 1 base and J lost 3; bases outside the gene matches: 5. The CDR3 region is CASSIVRTGGYTGELFF. The sequenced part of the CDR3 DNA is TGTGCCAGTAGTATAGTGAGGACAGGGGGATACACCGGGGAG. Full variable domain (remainder filled in from reference TRBV19 and TRBJ2-2): DGGITQSPKYLFRKEGQNVTLSCEQNLNHDAMYWYRQDPGQGLRLIYYSQIVNDFQKGDIAEGYSVSREKKESFPLTVTSAQKNPTAFYLCASSIVRTGGYTGELFFGEGSRLTVL.

A note on this clone: The CDR3 end lies 3 residues beyond the end of the read and is filled in from the germline J gene. The chain uses TRBV5-4 and TRBJ1-2; TRBD1 aligns across 10 bases. The CDR3 sequence is 14 residues long. Germline-derived CDR1 and CDR2 are SGHNT and YYREEE (reference sequence). Incomplete CDR3 DNA: TGTGCCAGCAGCTCTGTCCGGGACAGGGGACGC. This gives the protein CASSSVRDRGR. The whole CDR3 region reads CASSSVRDRGRYTF.